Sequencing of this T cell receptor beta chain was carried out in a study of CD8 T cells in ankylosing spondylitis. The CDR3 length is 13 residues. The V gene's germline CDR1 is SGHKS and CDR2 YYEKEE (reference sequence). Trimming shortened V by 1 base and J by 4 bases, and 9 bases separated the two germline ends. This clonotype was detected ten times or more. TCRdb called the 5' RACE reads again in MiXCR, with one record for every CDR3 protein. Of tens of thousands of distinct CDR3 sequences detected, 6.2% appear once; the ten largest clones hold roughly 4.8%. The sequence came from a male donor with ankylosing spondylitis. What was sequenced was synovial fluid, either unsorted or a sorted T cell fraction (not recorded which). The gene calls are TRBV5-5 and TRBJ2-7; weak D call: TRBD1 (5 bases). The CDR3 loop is CASSLMDKYEQYF. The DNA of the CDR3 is TGTGCCAGCAGCTTGATGGACAAGTACGAGCAGTACTTC.